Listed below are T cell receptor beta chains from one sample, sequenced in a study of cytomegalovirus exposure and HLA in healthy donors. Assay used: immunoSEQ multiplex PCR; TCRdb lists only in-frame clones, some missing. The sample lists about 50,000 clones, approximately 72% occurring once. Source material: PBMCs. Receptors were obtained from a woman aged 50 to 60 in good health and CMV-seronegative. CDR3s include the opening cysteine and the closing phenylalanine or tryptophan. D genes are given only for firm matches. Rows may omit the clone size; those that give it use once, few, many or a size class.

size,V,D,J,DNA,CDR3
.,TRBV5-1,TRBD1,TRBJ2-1,TGCGCCAGCAGCGAAGGGGACAGGGGTTCCTACAATGAGCAGTTCTTC,CASSEGDRGSYNEQFF
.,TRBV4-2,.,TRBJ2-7,TGTGCCAGCAGCCAAGATAAGGACTCGTCCTACGAGCAGTACTTC,CASSQDKDSSYEQYF
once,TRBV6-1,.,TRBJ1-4,TGTGCCAGCAGTGAACTATGGTCAACTAATGAAAAACTGTTTTTT,CASSELWSTNEKLFF
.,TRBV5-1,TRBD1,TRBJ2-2,TGCGCCAGTACCCTTACGGACAGGGGAAACACCGGGGAGCTGTTTTTT,CASTLTDRGNTGELFF
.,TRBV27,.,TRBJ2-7,TGTGTCAGCAGGAAATGGGTGGGGGGACCCTACGAGCAGTACTTC,CVSRKWVGGPYEQYF
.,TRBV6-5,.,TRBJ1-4,TGTGCCAGCAGTTTAAGGGGGTTCACTAATGAAAAACTGTTTTTT,CASSLRGFTNEKLFF
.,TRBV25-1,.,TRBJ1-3,TGTGCCAGCAGTGATGGGAGGGGGACCTCTGGAAACACCATATATTTT,CASSDGRGTSGNTIYF
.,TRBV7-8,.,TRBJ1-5,TGTGCCAGCAGCCCAGGGAGGAATCAGCCCCAGCATTTT,CASSPGRNQPQHF
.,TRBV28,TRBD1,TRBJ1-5,TGTGCCAGCAGCCGGACAGGGAATAGCAATCAGCCCCAGCATTTT,CASSRTGNSNQPQHF
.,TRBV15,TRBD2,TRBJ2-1,TGTGCCACCTTATTGGCACAGGGTTCGGGACTAGCAAGCTCGCGTGAGCAGTTCTTC,CATLLAQGSGLASSREQFF
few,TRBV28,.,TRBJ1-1,TGTGCCAGCAGTCCTGAATTGAGGAACACTGAAGCTTTCTTT,CASSPELRNTEAFF
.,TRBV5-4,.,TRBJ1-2,TGTGCCAGCAGCCCCACAGGGAGTGCTGGCTACACCTTC,CASSPTGSAGYTF
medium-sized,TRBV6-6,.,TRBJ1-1,TGTGCCAGCAGTTACTTGGGCGGGACTGAAGCTTTCTTT,CASSYLGGTEAFF
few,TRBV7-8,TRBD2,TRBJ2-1,TGTGCCAGCAGCCAGGGGACTAGCGGCTCCTACAATGAGCAGTTCTTC,CASSQGTSGSYNEQFF
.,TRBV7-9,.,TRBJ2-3,TGTGCCAGCAGCCGACAGGCGGCGGAGCAAGATACGCAGTATTTT,CASSRQAAEQDTQYF
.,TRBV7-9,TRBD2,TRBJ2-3,TGTGCCAGCAGCCGGTCTAGCGGGAGCACAGATACGCAGTATTTT,CASSRSSGSTDTQYF
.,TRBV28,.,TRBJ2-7,TGTGCCAGCAAAAAGACAGACGAGCAGTACTTC,CASKKTDEQYF
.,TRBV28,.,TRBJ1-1,TGTGCCAGCAAGCGGTGGGCGACTGAAGCTTTCTTT,CASKRWATEAFF
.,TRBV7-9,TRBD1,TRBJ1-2,TGTGCCAGCAGCCCACAGGGGGGAAACTATGGCTACACCTTC,CASSPQGGNYGYTF
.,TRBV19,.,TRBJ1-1,TGTGCCAGTAGTCACACAGGAAACACTGAAGCTTTCTTT,CASSHTGNTEAFF
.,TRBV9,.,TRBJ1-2,TGTGCCAGCAGCGTAAGTGGCCAGTCCTATGGCTACACCTTC,CASSVSGQSYGYTF
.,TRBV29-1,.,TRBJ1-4,TGCAGCGTTGATAGCGCGAATGAAAAACTGTTTTTT,CSVDSANEKLFF
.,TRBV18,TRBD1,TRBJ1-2,TGTGCCAGCTCCCAGGACAGGGTCAACTATGGCTACACCTTC,CASSQDRVNYGYTF
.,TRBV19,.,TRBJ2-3,TGTGCCAGTGCGCCGGGACTTAGCACAGATACGCAGTATTTT,CASAPGLSTDTQYF
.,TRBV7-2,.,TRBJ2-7,TGTGCCAGCAGCTTACACAGCCACTACGAGCAGTACTTC,CASSLHSHYEQYF
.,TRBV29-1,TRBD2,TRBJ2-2,TGCAGCGTTGAGCGTAGCGGGGGGTCGAACACCGGGGAGCTGTTTTTT,CSVERSGGSNTGELFF
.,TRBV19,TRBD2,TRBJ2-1,TGTGCCAGTTCCCAGCGGGAGCACTACAATGAGCAGTTCTTC,CASSQREHYNEQFF
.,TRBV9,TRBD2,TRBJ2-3,TGTGCCAGCAGCGCCGGGGGGGGCGGGGGAACGGGAGATACGCAGTATTTT,CASSAGGGGGTGDTQYF
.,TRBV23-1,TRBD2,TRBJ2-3,TGCGCCAGCAGTCAAATCCCAATAGCGGGAGCAGGAGATACGCAGTATTTT,CASSQIPIAGAGDTQYF
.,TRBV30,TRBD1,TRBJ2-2,TGTGCCTGGTCAGGGGGCGGGGAGCTGTTTTTT,CAWSGGGELFF
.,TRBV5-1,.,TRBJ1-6,TGCGCCAGCACGCAGGGATCCCAGAATTCACCCCTCCACTTT,CASTQGSQNSPLHF
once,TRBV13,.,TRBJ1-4,TGTGCCAGCAGCTTGCGGGGCGATGAAAAACTGTTTTTT,CASSLRGDEKLFF
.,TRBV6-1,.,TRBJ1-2,TGTGCCAGCAGTAAGGACAGACAATTCAACTATGGCTACACCTTC,CASSKDRQFNYGYTF
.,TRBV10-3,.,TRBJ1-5,TGTGCCATCAGTGAGGCAGGGGATTTTCAGCCCCAGCATTTT,CAISEAGDFQPQHF
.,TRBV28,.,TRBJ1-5,TGTGCCAGCAGATCCGACAGTTCGCAGCCCCAGCATTTT,CASRSDSSQPQHF
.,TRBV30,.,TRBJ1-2,TGTGCCTGGAGTGAGAGGTATGGCTACACCTTC,CAWSERYGYTF
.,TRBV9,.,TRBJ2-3,TGTGCCAGCAGCGTAGCTACGGGAGATACGCAGTATTTT,CASSVATGDTQYF
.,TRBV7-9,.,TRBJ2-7,TGTGCCAGCAGCTTAGACCCTATGCCCTACGAGCAGTACTTC,CASSLDPMPYEQYF